This T cell receptor beta chain stems from a study of OX40 agonist ivuxolimab in advanced cancers. Whole-study findings and limits: Antigen targets of the expanded peripheral T cells went undetermined.

Trimming shortened V by 4 bases and J by 1 base, and 13 bases separated the two germline ends. The CDR3 is 15 residues long. The germline V gene encodes CDR1 MGHRA and CDR2 YSYEKL. TCRdb keeps only in-frame clones here, not all; method: immunoSEQ multiplex PCR. Seen here are 40,000 to 55,000 clones, 85% to 95% observed once, and the top ten hold 12% to 15%. Note on this clone: Antigen: not known.

The chain couples TRBV4-1 to TRBJ1-2; D gene uncertain. The source material was CD4+ or CD8+ T cells sorted from blood, sampled in a trial of the OX40 agonist ivuxolimab. This TCR was sampled from an adult with an advanced solid tumor such as melanoma, head and neck, liver or kidney cancer. The CDR3 sequence: CASSPTGNSNYGYTF. In DNA form, the CDR3 reads TGCGCCAGCAGCCCCACGGGCAACAGTAACTATGGCTACACCTTC.